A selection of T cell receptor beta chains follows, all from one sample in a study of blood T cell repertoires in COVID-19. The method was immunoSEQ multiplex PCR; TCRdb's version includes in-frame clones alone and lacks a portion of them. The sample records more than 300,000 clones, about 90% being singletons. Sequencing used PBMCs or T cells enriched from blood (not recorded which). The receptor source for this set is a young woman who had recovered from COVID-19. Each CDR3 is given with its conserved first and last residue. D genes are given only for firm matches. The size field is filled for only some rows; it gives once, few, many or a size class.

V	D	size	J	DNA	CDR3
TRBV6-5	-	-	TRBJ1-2	TGTGCCAGCAGTTACTCAACTGTTCTGGACATCTATGGCTACACCTTC	CASSYSTVLDIYGYTF
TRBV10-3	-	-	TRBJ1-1	TGTGCCATCAGTGAGATGGTAGGTGCAGGGATGAACACTGAAGCTTTCTTT	CAISEMVGAGMNTEAFF
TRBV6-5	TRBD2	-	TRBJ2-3	TGTGCCAGCAGTTACTCGGCTAGCGGGAGTTATACGCAGTATTTT	CASSYSASGSYTQYF
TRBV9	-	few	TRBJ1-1	TGTGCCAGCAGCTCCCGGCCGGGGAACACTGAAGCTTTCTTT	CASSSRPGNTEAFF
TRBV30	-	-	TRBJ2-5	TGTGCCTGGAGTCCCAGGGGTGGGGAGACCCAGTACTTC	CAWSPRGGETQYF
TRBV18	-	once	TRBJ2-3	TGTGCCAGCTCATTTAATGGCCGCGGGAACACAGATACGCAGTATTTT	CASSFNGRGNTDTQYF
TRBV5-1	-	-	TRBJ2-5	TGCGCCAGCAGCTCTGGTCCCAGGGTTGAGACCCAGTACTTC	CASSSGPRVETQYF
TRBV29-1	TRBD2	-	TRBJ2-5	TGCAGCGTTGGTTTGCCGTTGCGGGGGGGAGAGACCCAGTACTTC	CSVGLPLRGGETQYF
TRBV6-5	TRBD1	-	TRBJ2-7	TGTGCCGGTACAGGGGGGACCTCCTACGAGCAGTACTTC	CAGTGGTSYEQYF
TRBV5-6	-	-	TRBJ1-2	TGTGCCAGCAGCTTGCGTGTCCACCACGGCTATGGCTACACCTTC	CASSLRVHHGYGYTF
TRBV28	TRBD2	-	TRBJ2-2	TGTGCCACCACGGGACTAGCGGAAGTCACCGGGGAGCTGTTTTTT	CATTGLAEVTGELFF
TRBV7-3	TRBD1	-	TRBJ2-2	TGTGCCAGCAGCGTATCTCGGACAGGCACCGGGGAGCTGTTTTTT	CASSVSRTGTGELFF
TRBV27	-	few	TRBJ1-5	TGTGCCAGCAGTTTACGTAGCAATCAGCCCCAGCATTTT	CASSLRSNQPQHF
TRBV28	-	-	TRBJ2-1	TGTGCCAGCAAATCCCTACCTCGATCGAACAATGAGCAGTTCTTC	CASKSLPRSNNEQFF
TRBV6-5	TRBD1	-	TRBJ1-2	TGTGCCAGCAGTTTCACCGGGACAGTAAATAACTATGGCTACACCTTC	CASSFTGTVNNYGYTF
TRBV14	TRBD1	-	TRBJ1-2	TGTGCCAGCAGCCAATCCGGGACAGGGTACTATGGCTACACCTTC	CASSQSGTGYYGYTF
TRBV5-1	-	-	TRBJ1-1	TGCGCCAGCAGCTTGGAGGGCAGGGAGGGTACTGAAGCTTTCTTT	CASSLEGREGTEAFF
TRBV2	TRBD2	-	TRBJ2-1	TGTGCCAGCAGGAGACTAGCGGGAGGAGGGTACAATGAGCAGTTCTTC	CASRRLAGGGYNEQFF
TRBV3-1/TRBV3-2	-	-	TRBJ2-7	TGTGCCAGCAGCCAAGATCTGTCAGGGTTAGGATACGAGCAGTACTTC	CASSQDLSGLGYEQYF
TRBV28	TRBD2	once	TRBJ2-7	TGTGCCAGCAGTCTTAATAGGGGACTAGCGCGCTACGAGCAGTACTTC	CASSLNRGLARYEQYF
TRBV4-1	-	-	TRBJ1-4	TGCGCCAGCAGCCAAGTCCAGGGGCGGAATGAAAAACTGTTTTTT	CASSQVQGRNEKLFF